What follows describes a single TCR beta chain. Its antigen is currently unknown. Possible read error: a much larger clone is one base away. The data are from a study of identical twins. Whole-study findings and limits: Alpha sequences that were out-of-frame and twin-shared showed an excess of low generation probability.

Template switching added a universal primer site; cDNA carried unique molecular identifiers. A single record per CDR3 protein comes from TCRdb applying MiXCR to the 5' RACE reads. The repertoire holds roughly 1.6 million distinct CDR3 sequences, with roughly 35% as singletons. This CDR3 region has 16 residues. Germline lookup yields CDR1 SQVTM and CDR2 ANQGSEA. The chain carries TRBV29-1 and TRBJ2-1; D is uncertain. Source material: cord blood. The sequence was obtained from a newborn girl in good health. The CDR3 sequence is CSAEGGKSSSYNEQFF. CDR3 DNA sequence: TGCAGCGCTGAAGGTGGGAAAAGTAGCTCCTACAATGAGCAGTTCTTC.